The 2 T cell receptor beta chains below all came from one sample that was sequenced in a study of T cell responses to AZD1222 COVID-19 vaccine. Clones were sequenced by immunoSEQ multiplex PCR, and TCRdb holds only the in-frame ones, with some missing. Of about 130,000 clones in the sample, 88% were seen once. Here the sequenced sample was peripheral blood, taken on day 0 of AZD1222 vaccination. These TCRs come from an adult in good health.

For the CDR3, the DNA is TGCAGTGCTCCCACTGACACTGAAGCTTTCTTT. Its protein is CSAPTDTEAFF. The rearrangement joins TRBV20-1 to TRBJ1-1; unclear D gene. CDR3 length: 11 amino acids. The V end lost 5 bases, the J end lost 3 bases, and 7 bases lay between the germline ends. Germline V gives CDR1 DFQATT, CDR2 SNEGSKA (reference sequence).

The sample holds one count of this clone. This chain links TRBV19 with TRBJ1-3; no reliable D call. The length of the CDR3 is 15 residues. Per germline, CDR1 LNHDA and CDR2 SQIVND (reference sequence). Trimming stripped 6 bases from V and 2 bases from J, with 14 bases between. The CDR3 DNA reads TGTGCCAGTAGAAAGGCCTGGGATGCTGGAAACACCATATATTTT. Residues: CASRKAWDAGNTIYF.